This paragraph reports one T cell receptor beta chain. Its target is not known. This sample stems from a study of cytomegalovirus exposure and HLA in healthy donors. The PCR made use of 60 Vbeta and 13 Jbeta primers. Method: immunoSEQ multiplex PCR; TCRdb's copy keeps in-frame clones and lacks some. The sample contains about 160,000 clones, 60% to 80% of which appear only once. Study-wide findings and caveats: Associated with HLA alleles at 0.05 false discovery rate in a later analysis were around 17,000 TCR beta sequences. TCR beta chains numbering some 160 were designated cytomegalovirus-associated.

The CDR3 is 15 amino acids. V trimming: 7 bases; J trimming: 3 bases; junction bases outside the gene matches: 8. Germline loops: CDR1 LNHDA, CDR2 SQIVND (reference sequence). The clonotype comes from a woman aged 40 to 50 in good health and CMV-seropositive. The chain employs TRBV19 and TRBJ1-2; 10 bases align to TRBD1. The material sequenced was PBMCs. The CDR3 spells CASTTTGTGDYGYTF. The CDR3 coding sequence is TGTGCCAGTACCACCACCGGGACAGGGGACTATGGCTACACCTTC.